These 32 T cell receptor beta chains were all obtained from the same sample, sequenced in a study of esophageal squamous cell carcinoma under preoperative chemotherapy. The time point here: before preoperative PTX-NDP chemotherapy. TCRdb itself ran the PCR reads through MiXCR, one entry per CDR3 protein. The data contain around 14,000 distinct CDR3 sequences, 60% of them singletons. Sampling was done from a patient given preoperative chemotherapy. Receptors were obtained from a human donor with esophageal squamous cell carcinoma. The donor label of this sample is uncertain.

The rearrangement joins TRBV6-1 to TRBJ2-7; 8 bases align to TRBD2. In germline, CDR1 is MNHNS, CDR2 SASEGT. The CDR3 covers 11 residues. The V segment lost 8 bases and the J segment 6 bases; nucleotides outside the gene matches: 3. This chain's CDR3 is CASGLALEQYF. Written as DNA, the CDR3 is TGTGCCAGCGGACTAGCCCTCGAGCAGTACTTC.

A remark on this clonotype: One junction end disagrees with the germline gene, perhaps due to a read error. The chain joins TRBV6-1 to TRBJ2-4, with a possible D match to TRBD2 (6 bases). This CDR3 comprises 16 residues. Germline assignment: CDR1 MNHNS and CDR2 SASEGT. CDR3 protein: CASRRTGRDAKDTQYF. As DNA, the CDR3 is TGTGCCAGCCGCCGCACGGGGCGGGACGCGAAAGACACTCAGTACTTT.

This clonotype occurred once. One end of the junction is discordant with germline, which a read error may explain. CDR3 residues: CASSAGHPSYGEQFF. The CDR3 nucleotides read TGTGCCAGCAGTGCGGGACACCCGAGCTACGGTGAGCAGTTTTTT. The rearrangement links TRBV6-1 to TRBJ2-2, with a possible D match to TRBD1 (6 bases). Germline V gene sequence: CDR1 MNHNS, CDR2 SASEGT. This CDR3 spans 15 amino acids.

The chain uses TRBV6-1 and TRBJ2-3; no firm D call. This CDR3 spans 15 amino acids. Trimming cost V 9 bases and J 9 bases, with 25 bases left between them. The germline CDR1 and CDR2 sequences are MNHNS and SASEGT. The CDR3 region has the DNA TGTGCCAGGAGAACCCAGGCGGTGAGCACCGGGACGCAGTATTTT. Translating it yields CARRTQAVSTGTQYF.

J is TRBJ2-1 and V is TRBV12-3 or TRBV12-4; the D is unclear. The J call may be faulty, since TRBJ2-5 better matches the DNA end. The CDR3 length is 15 residues. The CDR3 nucleotides are TGTGCCAGCAGTTCTGGTTCCACCATGTTAGAGACCCAGTACTTC. Translation: CASSSGSTMLETQYF.

The chain combines TRBV20-1 with TRBJ2-2; 7 bases fit TRBD1. The J call is uncertain, as TRBJ2-3 better fits the DNA end. The germline V gene has CDR1 DFQATT and CDR2 SNEGSKA (reference sequence). The CDR3 runs to 16 residues. CDR3 DNA: TGCAGTGCCCCCGGCTCCGGGACAGTGAGCACAGGGGAGCAGTATTTT. Its protein product is CSAPGSGTVSTGEQYF.

This clonotype was seen only a few times. This chain connects TRBV20-1 to TRBJ1-1; D not certain. This CDR3 has 14 amino acids. Germline V gene sequence: CDR1 DFQATT, CDR2 SNEGSKA (reference sequence). Trimming shortened V by 2 bases and J by 2 bases, and 12 bases separated the two germline ends. CDR3 loop: CSARPGSRNTEAFF. CDR3 nucleotides: TGCAGTGCTAGACCTGGCAGTCGAAACACTGAAGCTTTCTTT.

On this clonotype itself: At one of its ends the junction is not consistent with the germline gene, which may arise from a read error. This chain connects TRBV10-3 to TRBJ2-3, with D possibly being TRBD2 (6 bases). CDR1 is ENHRY and CDR2 is SYGVKD in the germline V gene. This CDR3 has 14 residues. The CDR3 region is CAGTGGRDGETQYF. CDR3 in DNA: TGTGCGGGCACCGGGGGACGTGACGGAGAGACGCAGTACTTT.

This clonotype has only a few counts. The rearrangement uses TRBV7-3 and TRBJ2-3, with 10 bases lining up with TRBD1. After removal of 3 bases from V and 1 base from J, the junction contained 1 base not matched to a gene. The CDR3 contains 15 residues. CDR1 and CDR2 (germline): SGHTA, FQGTGA. The DNA of the CDR3 is TGTGCCAGCAGCTTTGGGACAGGGGGCACAGATACGCAGTATTTT. Translation gives CASSFGTGGTDTQYF.

The chain couples TRBV7-2 to TRBJ2-2; D not resolved. The length of the CDR3 is 9 residues. The germline V gene encodes CDR1 SGHTA and CDR2 FQGNSA. In DNA form, the CDR3 reads TGTGCGAACACCGGGGAGCTGTTTTTT. This codes for CANTGELFF.

A note on this clonotype: One end of the junction does not line up with germline, which may come from a read error. This chain links TRBV6-1 with TRBJ2-3; D possibly corresponds to TRBD2 (5 bases). Per germline, CDR1 MNHNS and CDR2 SASEGT. The CDR3 contains 18 residues. The DNA for the CDR3 is TGTGCCAGCAGTGAAAGTAGCCAACTAGAGTTTGTCAAAGATACGCAGTATTTC. As protein: CASSESSQLEFVKDTQYF.

The rearrangement links TRBV6-5 to TRBJ2-2, with 7 bases matching TRBD2. The better agreement between TRBJ2-3 and the DNA end casts doubt on the J call. The CDR3 loop spans 14 amino acids. CDR1 MNHEY and CDR2 SVGAGI come from the germline V gene. CDR3 coding DNA: TGTGCCAGCGGTTGGGGGGGGGTCACAGAGGAGCAGTATTTT. This codes for CASGWGGVTEEQYF.

Points on this clonotype: A junction end diverges from the germline sequence, so it may reflect a read error. V gene TRBV6-1 combines with J gene TRBJ2-1, with 7 bases aligning to TRBD1. The DNA matches TRBJ2-4 better at its end, which makes the J call doubtful. Germline-derived CDR1 and CDR2 are MNHNS and SASEGT. The CDR3 sequence is 15 residues long. The DNA of the CDR3 is TGTTCCAGGGGTGAAGGGGGCCGGGACCCCGGCACTCAGTACTTC. Protein: CSRGEGGRDPGTQYF.

The J gene is TRBJ2-3, the V gene TRBV10-1; D may correspond to TRBD1 or TRBD2 (5 bases each). The V and J ends lost 8 bases and 6 bases respectively, with 18 bases between them. The CDR3 length is 14 residues. Germline-derived CDR1 and CDR2 are WNHNN and SYGVQD (reference sequence). The CDR3 spells CASGSRGRADTQYF. The CDR3, as DNA: TGCGCCAGCGGGTCGAGGGGTCGCGCGGATACGCAGTATTTT.

The V and J genes are TRBV6-4 and TRBJ2-3; TRBD2 matches 7 bases. Germline values: CDR1 MRHNA, CDR2 SNTAGT. The CDR3 contains 13 residues. The ends lost 7 bases at V and 3 bases at J; junction bases unmatched: 4. DNA for the CDR3: TGTGCCAGCAACCCGGGGGGAACAGATACGCAGTATTTT. It translates to CASNPGGTDTQYF.

This chain links TRBV11-2 with TRBJ2-2; TRBD2 matches 9 bases. V was pared by 5 bases and J by 4 bases, with 20 bases of the junction left unmatched. Germline lookup yields CDR1 SGHAT and CDR2 FQNNGV. The CDR3 spans 20 residues. CDR3 region: CASSPWASGTQSGGTGELFF. CDR3 nucleotide sequence: TGTGCCAGCAGCCCCTGGGCTAGCGGGACCCAGAGCGGAGGCACCGGGGAGCTGTTTTTT.

This clonotype was counted at least ten times. The chain is built from TRBV6-1 and TRBJ2-1, with 9 bases that match TRBD1. The CDR3 totals 15 residues. Germline V gives CDR1 MNHNS, CDR2 SASEGT. With V trimmed by 6 bases and J by 2 bases, 5 bases remained unmatched. CDR3 in amino acids: CASRRDRATYNEQFF. The CDR3 nucleotides are TGTGCCAGCAGGAGGGACAGGGCTACCTACAATGAGCAGTTCTTC.

In its sample, this clonotype was seen a few times. V usage is TRBV7-2 and J usage is TRBJ2-4; no firm D call. Germline CDR1 is SGHTA and CDR2 is FQGNSA. V lost 6 bases and J 0 bases, leaving 9 bases between the germline ends. This CDR3 contains 14 residues. CDR3: CASRRTSAKNIQYF. CDR3 nucleotide sequence: TGTGCCAGCAGAAGAACCTCAGCCAAAAACATTCAGTACTTC. Using reference TRBV7-2 and TRBJ2-4 for the parts outside the CDR3, the full variable domain is GAGVSQSPSNKVTEKGKDVELRCDPISGHTALYWYRQSLGQGLEFLIYFQGNSAPDKSGLPSDRFSAERTGGSVSTLTIQRTQQEDSAVYLCASRRTSAKNIQYFGAGTRLSVL.

The chain uses TRBV11-2 and TRBJ2-3; 10 bases are a match to TRBD1. The J call is uncertain, as TRBJ2-7 better fits the DNA end. Germline V gives CDR1 SGHAT, CDR2 FQNNGV. The CDR3 totals 15 residues. The DNA of the CDR3 is TGTGCCAGCAGCCCTAGACAGGGGGCCCGTGGTGGGCAGTACTTC. As protein: CASSPRQGARGGQYF.

This clonotype was detected many times. The CDR3 is CASSWGPPRGMTGELFF. CDR3 coding DNA: TGTGCCAGCAGCTGGGGACCACCGCGGGGGATGACCGGGGAGCTGTTTTTT. The rearrangement joins TRBV7-2 to TRBJ2-2, with 7 bases that match TRBD2. This CDR3 region has 17 residues. Germline lookup yields CDR1 SGHTA and CDR2 FQGNSA. Unmatched junction bases numbered 13, after V lost 4 bases and J lost 5 bases.

Regarding this clonotype: It may be a read error: a sequence one base away is much more abundant. This chain links TRBV7-6 with TRBJ2-5; D remains unclear. The germline gives CDR1 SGHVS, CDR2 FNYEAQ. V was clipped by 3 bases and J by 11 bases, with 25 bases between them. The CDR3 extends over 16 amino acids. The CDR3 protein is CASSLDAPSSYNEQYF. As DNA, the CDR3 is TGTGCCAGCAGCTTGGATGCTCCCAGCTCCTACAATGAGCAGTACTTC.

This clonotype was counted between two and nine times. The chain uses TRBV6-1 and TRBJ2-4; 9 bases fit TRBD1. The J call is doubtful: the DNA matches TRBJ2-7 better. CDR1 and CDR2 from the germline V gene are MNHNS and SASEGT. There are 14 residues in the CDR3. Here the CDR3 reads CASREPGQGVEQYF. For the CDR3, the DNA is TGTGCCAGCAGGGAACCGGGACAGGGAGTCGAGCAGTACTTC.

The CDR3 nucleotides are TGTGCCAGCAGCTCGTACACAAATAGCGGGAGGGCCGGGGAGACCCAGTACTTC. It yields the protein CASSSYTNSGRAGETQYF. This chain uses TRBV11-3 with TRBJ2-5; 11 positions agree with TRBD2. Germline assignment: CDR1 SGHNT and CDR2 YENEEA. V lost 4 bases and J lost 5; bases outside the gene matches: 15. CDR3 size: 18 residues.

The chain links TRBV6-1 to TRBJ2-2; 9 bases line up with TRBD2. Germline V lookup: CDR1 MNHNS, CDR2 SASEGT. J was trimmed by 11 bases and V by 6 bases; bases with no gene match: 13. The CDR3 has 15 amino acids. The CDR3, as DNA: TGTGCCAGCAGGCTGGGACTAGCCTCCTACAGTGAGCTGTTTTTT. Its protein is CASRLGLASYSELFF.

CDR3 region: CASSPWTTTGNEQFF. In DNA form, the CDR3 reads TGTGCCAGCAGTCCTTGGACTACCACGGGGAATGAGCAGTTCTTC. This rearrangement joins TRBV6-1 to TRBJ2-1; possible D gene TRBD2, 6 bases. V lost 5 bases and J lost 7, with 18 bases in between. CDR1 and CDR2 from the germline V gene are MNHNS and SASEGT. CDR3 size: 15 residues.

With regard to this clonotype: Sequence at one end of the junction differs from germline and may be a read error. V usage is TRBV6-1 and J usage is TRBJ2-3; TRBD1 might be the D (6 bases). Germline V gene lookup returns CDR1 MNHNS and CDR2 SASEGT. CDR3 length: 16 residues. The CDR3 loop reads CASSEAIQGATDIQYF. In DNA form, the CDR3 reads TGTGCCAGCAGTGAAGCGATACAGGGAGCCACAGACATTCAGTACTTT.

The V gene is TRBV6-5, the J gene TRBJ2-2; tentative D call: TRBD1 (6 bases). Germline lookup yields CDR1 MNHEY and CDR2 SVGAGI. This CDR3 comprises 18 residues. V shed 2 bases and J shed 3 bases, with 19 bases lying between them. CDR3: CASSYDLSTGSDTGELFF. DNA of the CDR3: TGTGCCAGCAGTTACGATCTATCAACAGGGTCGGACACCGGGGAGCTGTTTTTT.

The genes are TRBV25-1 and TRBJ2-7; D gene ambiguous. Germline-derived CDR1 and CDR2 are MGHDK and SYGVNS. This CDR3 contains 13 residues. V was pared by 4 bases and J by 7 bases, with 14 bases between. CDR3 coding DNA: TGTGCCAGCAGTGGCACAAGGTTCGGGGAGCAGTACTTC. Encoded protein: CASSGTRFGEQYF.

To note about this clonotype: Its ends do not fully match the called genes, so a read error is possible. The chain employs TRBV7-9 and TRBJ2-1; D may be TRBD1 (6 bases). Per the germline V gene, CDR1 is SEHNR and CDR2 is FQNEAQ (reference sequence). The CDR3 is 14 residues long. Written as DNA, the CDR3 is TGTGCCAGCAGCTTAAGGGGGATTTCCTACGAGCTGTACTTC. Protein: CASSLRGISYELYF.

The V and J genes are TRBV6-2 or TRBV6-3 and TRBJ2-3; D perhaps matches TRBD1 (6 bases). Germline loops: CDR1 MNHEY, CDR2 SVGEGT. CDR3 length: 17 amino acids. V was cut by 0 bases and J by 2 bases, with 15 bases left in between. The CDR3: CASSYSTYRVPTDTQYF. CDR3 nucleotides: TGTGCCAGCAGTTACTCGACCTACAGGGTCCCCACAGATACGCAGTATTTT.

As concerns this clonotype: A read error may produce the germline difference seen at one junction end. The V and J genes are TRBV6-1 and TRBJ2-5, with 8 bases identical to TRBD2. The CDR3 consists of 16 residues. Germline CDR1 is MNHNS and CDR2 is SASEGT. CDR3 loop: CASRGNGGDGAETQYF. The CDR3 DNA is TGTGCCAGCAGGGGCAACGGGGGGGACGGGGCAGAGACGCAGTACTTC.

Sample share makes this clonotype medium-sized. The chain has TRBV6-1 and TRBJ2-1, with D unresolved. The ends were cut back, 8 bases at V and 7 bases at J, with 12 bases in the middle. The CDR3 is 12 residues long. From germline, CDR1 is MNHNS and CDR2 SASEGT. CDR3 nucleotide sequence: TGTGCCAGCCTGGCCCTCCAGAATGAGCAGTTCTTC. This sequence encodes CASLALQNEQFF.